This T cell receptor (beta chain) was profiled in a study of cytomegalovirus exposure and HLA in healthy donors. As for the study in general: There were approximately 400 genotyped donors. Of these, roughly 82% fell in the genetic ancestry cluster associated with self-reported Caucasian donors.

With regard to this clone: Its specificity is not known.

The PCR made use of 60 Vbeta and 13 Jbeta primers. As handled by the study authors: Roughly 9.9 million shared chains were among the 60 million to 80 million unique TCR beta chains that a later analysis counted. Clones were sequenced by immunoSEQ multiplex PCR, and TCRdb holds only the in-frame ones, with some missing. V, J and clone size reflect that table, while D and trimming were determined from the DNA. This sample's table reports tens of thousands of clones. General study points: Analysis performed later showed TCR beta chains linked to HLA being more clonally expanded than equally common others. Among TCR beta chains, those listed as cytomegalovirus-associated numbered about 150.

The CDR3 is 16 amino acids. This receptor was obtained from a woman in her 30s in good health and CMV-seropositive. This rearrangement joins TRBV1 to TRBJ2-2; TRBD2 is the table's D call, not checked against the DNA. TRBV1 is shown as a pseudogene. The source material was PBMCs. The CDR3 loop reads CTSSAPPGGNTGELFF. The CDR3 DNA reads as TGCACCAGCAGCGCGCCCCCGGGGGGGAACACCGGGGAGCTGTTTTTT.